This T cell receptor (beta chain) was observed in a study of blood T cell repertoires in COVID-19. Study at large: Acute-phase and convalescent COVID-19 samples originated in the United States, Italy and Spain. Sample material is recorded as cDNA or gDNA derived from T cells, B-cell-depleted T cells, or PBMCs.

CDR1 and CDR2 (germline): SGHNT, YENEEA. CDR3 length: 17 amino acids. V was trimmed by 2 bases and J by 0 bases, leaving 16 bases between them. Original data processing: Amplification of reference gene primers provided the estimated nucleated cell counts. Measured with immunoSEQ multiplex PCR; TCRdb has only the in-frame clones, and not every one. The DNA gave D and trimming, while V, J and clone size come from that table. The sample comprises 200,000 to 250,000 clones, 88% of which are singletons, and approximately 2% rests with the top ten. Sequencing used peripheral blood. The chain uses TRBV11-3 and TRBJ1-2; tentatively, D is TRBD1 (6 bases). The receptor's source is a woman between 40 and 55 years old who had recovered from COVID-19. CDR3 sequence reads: CASSLQTGPEANYGYTF. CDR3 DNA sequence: TGTGCCAGCAGCTTACAGACAGGTCCCGAAGCTAACTATGGCTACACCTTC.